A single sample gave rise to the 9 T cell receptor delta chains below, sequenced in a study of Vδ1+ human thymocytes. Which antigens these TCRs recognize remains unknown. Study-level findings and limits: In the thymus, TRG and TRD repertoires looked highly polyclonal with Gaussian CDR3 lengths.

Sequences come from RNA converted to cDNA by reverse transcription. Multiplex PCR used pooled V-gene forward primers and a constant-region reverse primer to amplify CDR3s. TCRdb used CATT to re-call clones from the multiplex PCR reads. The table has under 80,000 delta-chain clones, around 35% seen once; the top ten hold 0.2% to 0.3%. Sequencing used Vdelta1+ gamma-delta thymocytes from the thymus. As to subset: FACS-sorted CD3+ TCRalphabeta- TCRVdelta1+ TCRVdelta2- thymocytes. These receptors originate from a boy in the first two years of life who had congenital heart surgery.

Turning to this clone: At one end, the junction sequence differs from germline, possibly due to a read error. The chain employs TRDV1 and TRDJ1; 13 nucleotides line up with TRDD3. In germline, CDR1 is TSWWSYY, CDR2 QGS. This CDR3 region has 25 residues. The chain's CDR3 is CALGELDTLPQKYWGIRPYTDKLIF. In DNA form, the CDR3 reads TGTGCCCTTGGGGAACTAGATACCCTTCCACAAAAGTACTGGGGGATACGGCCGTACACCGATAAACTCATCTTT.

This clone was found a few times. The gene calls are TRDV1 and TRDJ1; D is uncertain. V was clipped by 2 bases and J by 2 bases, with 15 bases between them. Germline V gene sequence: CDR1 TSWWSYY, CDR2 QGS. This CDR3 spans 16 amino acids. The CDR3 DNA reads TGTGCTCTTGGGGAAGGAGGAAGAGGGTATACCGATAAACTCATCTTT. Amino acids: CALGEGGRGYTDKLIF.

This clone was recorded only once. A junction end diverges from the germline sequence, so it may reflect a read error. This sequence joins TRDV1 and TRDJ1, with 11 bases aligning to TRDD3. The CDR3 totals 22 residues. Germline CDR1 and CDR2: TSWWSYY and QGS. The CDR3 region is CARGENAQNWGITRALWDKLIF. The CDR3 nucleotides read TGTGCTCGTGGGGAAAACGCTCAGAACTGGGGGATAACGAGAGCTTTGTGGGATAAACTCATCTTT.

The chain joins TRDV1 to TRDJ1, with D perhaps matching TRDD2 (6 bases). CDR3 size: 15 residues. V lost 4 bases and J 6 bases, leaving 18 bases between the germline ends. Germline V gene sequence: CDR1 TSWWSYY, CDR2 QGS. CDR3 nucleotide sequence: TGTGCTCTTGGGGCCTCCTACGTCGGTTGGAATAAACTCATCTTT. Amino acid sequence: CALGASYVGWNKLIF.

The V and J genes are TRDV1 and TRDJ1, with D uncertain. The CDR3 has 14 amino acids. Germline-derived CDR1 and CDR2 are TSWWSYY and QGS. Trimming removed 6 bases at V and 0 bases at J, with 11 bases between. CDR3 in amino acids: CALGQCKYTDKLIF. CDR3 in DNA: TGTGCTCTTGGCCAGTGCAAGTACACCGATAAACTCATCTTT.

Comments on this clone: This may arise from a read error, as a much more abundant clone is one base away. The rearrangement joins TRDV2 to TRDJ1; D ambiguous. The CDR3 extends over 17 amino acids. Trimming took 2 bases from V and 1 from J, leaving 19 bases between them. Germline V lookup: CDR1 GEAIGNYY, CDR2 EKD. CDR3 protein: CACDMPPRIVTTDKLIF. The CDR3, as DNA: TGTGCCTGTGACATGCCCCCGAGGATTGTGACCACCGATAAACTCATCTTT.

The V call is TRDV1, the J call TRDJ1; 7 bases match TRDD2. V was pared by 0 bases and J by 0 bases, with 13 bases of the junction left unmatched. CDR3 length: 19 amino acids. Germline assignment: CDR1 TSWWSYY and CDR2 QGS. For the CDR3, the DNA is TGTGCTCTTGGGGAACTTGCCCCCATTCCTACCTGGTACACCGATAAACTCATCTTT. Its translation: CALGELAPIPTWYTDKLIF.

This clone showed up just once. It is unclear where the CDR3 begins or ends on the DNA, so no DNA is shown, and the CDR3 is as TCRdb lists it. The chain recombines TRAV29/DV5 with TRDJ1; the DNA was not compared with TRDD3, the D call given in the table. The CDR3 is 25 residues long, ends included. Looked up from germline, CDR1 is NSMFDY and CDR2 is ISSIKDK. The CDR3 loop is CSVLLCSNPGLGRLNLGGYTDKLIF.

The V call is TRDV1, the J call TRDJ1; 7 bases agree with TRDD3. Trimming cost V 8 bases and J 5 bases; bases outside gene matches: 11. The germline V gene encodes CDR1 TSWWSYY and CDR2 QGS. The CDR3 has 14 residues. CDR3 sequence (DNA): TGTGCTCTTACGATAAAACTGGGGACAGATAAACTCATCTTT. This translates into CALTIKLGTDKLIF.